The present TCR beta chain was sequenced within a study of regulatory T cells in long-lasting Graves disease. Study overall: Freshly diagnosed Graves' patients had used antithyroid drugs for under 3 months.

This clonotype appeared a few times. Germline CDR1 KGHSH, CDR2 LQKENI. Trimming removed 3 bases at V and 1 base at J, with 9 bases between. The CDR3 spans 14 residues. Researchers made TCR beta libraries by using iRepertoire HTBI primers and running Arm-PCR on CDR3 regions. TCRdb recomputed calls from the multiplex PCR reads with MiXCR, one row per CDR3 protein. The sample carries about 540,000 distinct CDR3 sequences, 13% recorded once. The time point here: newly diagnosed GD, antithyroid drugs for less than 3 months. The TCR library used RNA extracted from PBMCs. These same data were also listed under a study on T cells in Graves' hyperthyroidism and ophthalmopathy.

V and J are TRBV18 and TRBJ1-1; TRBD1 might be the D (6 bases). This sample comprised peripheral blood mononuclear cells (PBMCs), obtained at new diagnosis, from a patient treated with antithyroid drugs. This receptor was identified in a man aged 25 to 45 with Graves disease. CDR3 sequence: CASSPTGSNTEAFF. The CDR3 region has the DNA TGTGCCAGCTCACCTACAGGGTCGAACACTGAAGCTTTCTTT.